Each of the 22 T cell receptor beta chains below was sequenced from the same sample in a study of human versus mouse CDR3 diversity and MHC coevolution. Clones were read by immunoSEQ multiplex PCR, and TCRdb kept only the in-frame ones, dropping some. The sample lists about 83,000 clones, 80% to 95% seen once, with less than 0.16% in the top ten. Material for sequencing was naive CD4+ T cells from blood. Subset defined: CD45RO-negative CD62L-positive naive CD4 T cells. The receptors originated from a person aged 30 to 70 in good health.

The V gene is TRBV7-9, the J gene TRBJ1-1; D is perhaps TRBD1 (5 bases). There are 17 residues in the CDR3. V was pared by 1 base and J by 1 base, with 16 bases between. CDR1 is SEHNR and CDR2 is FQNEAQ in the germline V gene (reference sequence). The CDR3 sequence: CASSLVLGGARNTEAFF. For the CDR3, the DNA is TGTGCCAGCAGCTTAGTATTGGGGGGAGCGAGGAACACTGAAGCTTTCTTT.

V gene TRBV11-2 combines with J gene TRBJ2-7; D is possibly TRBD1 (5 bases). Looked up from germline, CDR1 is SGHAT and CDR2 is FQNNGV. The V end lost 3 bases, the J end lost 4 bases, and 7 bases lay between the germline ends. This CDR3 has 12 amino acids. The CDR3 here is CASSFSGYEQYF. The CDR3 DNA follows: TGTGCCAGCAGCTTTTCAGGGTACGAGCAGTACTTC. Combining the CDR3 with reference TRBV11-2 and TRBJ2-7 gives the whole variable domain EAGVAQSPRYKIIEKRQSVAFWCNPISGHATLYWYQQILGQGPKLLIQFQNNGVVDDSQLPKDRFSAERLKGVDSTLKIQPAKLEDSAVYLCASSFSGYEQYFGPGTRLTVT.

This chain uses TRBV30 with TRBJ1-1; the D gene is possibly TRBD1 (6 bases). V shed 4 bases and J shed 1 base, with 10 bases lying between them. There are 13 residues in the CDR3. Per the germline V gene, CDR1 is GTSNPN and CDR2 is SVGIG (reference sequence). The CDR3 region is CAWKTGRNTEAFF. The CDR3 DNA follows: TGTGCCTGGAAAACAGGGAGGAACACTGAAGCTTTCTTT. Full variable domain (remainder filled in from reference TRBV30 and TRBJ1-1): SQTIHQWPATLVQPVGSPLSLECTVEGTSNPNLYWYRQAAGRGLQLLFYSVGIGQISSEVPQNLSASRPQDRQFILSSKKLLLSDSGFYLCAWKTGRNTEAFFGQGTRLTVV.

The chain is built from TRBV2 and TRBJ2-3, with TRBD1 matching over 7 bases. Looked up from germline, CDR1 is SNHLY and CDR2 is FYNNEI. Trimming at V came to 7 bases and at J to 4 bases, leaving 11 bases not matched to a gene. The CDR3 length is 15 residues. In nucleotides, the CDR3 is TGTGCCAGCATAACTGAACAGGGGAGCGCAGATACGCAGTATTTT. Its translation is CASITEQGSADTQYF.

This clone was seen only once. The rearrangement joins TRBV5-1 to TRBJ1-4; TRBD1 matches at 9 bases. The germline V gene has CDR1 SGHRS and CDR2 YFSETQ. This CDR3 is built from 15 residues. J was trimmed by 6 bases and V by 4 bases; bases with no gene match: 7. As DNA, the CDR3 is TGCGCCAGCAGCACTTCCGGGACAGGGTATGAAAAACTGTTTTTT. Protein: CASSTSGTGYEKLFF.

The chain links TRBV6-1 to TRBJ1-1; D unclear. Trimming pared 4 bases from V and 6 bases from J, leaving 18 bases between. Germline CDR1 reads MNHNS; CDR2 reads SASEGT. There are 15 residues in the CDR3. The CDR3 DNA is TGTGCCAGCAGTGTACGAACCGACACTCAGGCTGAAGCTTTCTTT. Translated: CASSVRTDTQAEAFF.

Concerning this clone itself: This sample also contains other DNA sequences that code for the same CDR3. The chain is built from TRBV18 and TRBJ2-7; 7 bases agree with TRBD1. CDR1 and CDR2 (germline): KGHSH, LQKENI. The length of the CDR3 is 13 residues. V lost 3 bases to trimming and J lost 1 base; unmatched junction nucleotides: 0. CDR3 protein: CASSPGQSYEQYF. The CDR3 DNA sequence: TGTGCCAGCTCACCGGGACAGTCCTACGAGCAGTACTTC.

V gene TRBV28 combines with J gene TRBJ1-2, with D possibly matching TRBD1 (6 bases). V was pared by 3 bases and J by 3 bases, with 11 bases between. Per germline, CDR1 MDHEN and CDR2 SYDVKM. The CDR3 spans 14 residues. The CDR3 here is CASSFRQGYYGYTF. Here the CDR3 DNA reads TGTGCCAGCAGTTTTCGTCAGGGGTACTATGGCTACACCTTC.

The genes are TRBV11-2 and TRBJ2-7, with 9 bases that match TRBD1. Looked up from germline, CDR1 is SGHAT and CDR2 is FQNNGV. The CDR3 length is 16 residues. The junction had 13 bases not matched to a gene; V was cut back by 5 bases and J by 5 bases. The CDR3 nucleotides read TGTGCCAGCAGCCCCACCACGGGACAGGGTTCCCACGAGCAGTACTTC. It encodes CASSPTTGQGSHEQYF. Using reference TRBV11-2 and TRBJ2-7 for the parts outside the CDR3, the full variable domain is EAGVAQSPRYKIIEKRQSVAFWCNPISGHATLYWYQQILGQGPKLLIQFQNNGVVDDSQLPKDRFSAERLKGVDSTLKIQPAKLEDSAVYLCASSPTTGQGSHEQYFGPGTRLTVT.

Here the CDR3 DNA reads TGTGCCTGGAGTGAGCAGGGTGCTACGAAAGGCTACACCTTC. Translating it yields CAWSEQGATKGYTF. The chain uses TRBV30 and TRBJ1-2, with a tentative D call TRBD1 (5 bases). V lost 1 base and J 8 bases, leaving 17 bases between the germline ends. Germline loops: CDR1 GTSNPN, CDR2 SVGIG (reference sequence). This CDR3 has 14 residues. Variable domain in full (rest from reference TRBV30 and TRBJ1-2): SQTIHQWPATLVQPVGSPLSLECTVEGTSNPNLYWYRQAAGRGLQLLFYSVGIGQISSEVPQNLSASRPQDRQFILSSKKLLLSDSGFYLCAWSEQGATKGYTFGSGTRLTVV.

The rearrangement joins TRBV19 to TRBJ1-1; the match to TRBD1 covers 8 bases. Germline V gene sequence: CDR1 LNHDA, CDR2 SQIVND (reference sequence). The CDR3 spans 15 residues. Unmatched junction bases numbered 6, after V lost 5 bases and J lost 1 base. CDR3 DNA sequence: TGTGCCAGTAGTCGGGGACAGGAGAAGAACACTGAAGCTTTCTTT. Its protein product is CASSRGQEKNTEAFF.

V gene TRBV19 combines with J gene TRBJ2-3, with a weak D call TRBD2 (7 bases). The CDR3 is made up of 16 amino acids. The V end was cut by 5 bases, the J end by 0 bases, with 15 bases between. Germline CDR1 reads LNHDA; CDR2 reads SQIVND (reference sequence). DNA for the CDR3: TGTGCCAGTAGTCCCAAGGGGAGGGGGAGCACAGATACGCAGTATTTT. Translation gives CASSPKGRGSTDTQYF. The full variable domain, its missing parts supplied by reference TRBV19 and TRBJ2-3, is DGGITQSPKYLFRKEGQNVTLSCEQNLNHDAMYWYRQDPGQGLRLIYYSQIVNDFQKGDIAEGYSVSREKKESFPLTVTSAQKNPTAFYLCASSPKGRGSTDTQYFGPGTRLTVL.

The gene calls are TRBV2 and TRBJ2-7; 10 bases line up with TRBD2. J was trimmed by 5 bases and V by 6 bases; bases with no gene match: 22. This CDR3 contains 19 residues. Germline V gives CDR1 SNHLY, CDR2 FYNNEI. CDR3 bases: TGTGCCAGCAGGGCTAGCGGGGGCCCCTGGGGTACGGCGACTAACGAGCAGTACTTC. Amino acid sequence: CASRASGGPWGTATNEQYF.

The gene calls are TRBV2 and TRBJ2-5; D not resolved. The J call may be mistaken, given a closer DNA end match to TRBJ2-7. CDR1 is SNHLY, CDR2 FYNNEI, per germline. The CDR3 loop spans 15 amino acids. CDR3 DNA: TGTGCCAGCAGTGATATGGCCGGAGAGTCCTACGAGCAGTACTTC. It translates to CASSDMAGESYEQYF.

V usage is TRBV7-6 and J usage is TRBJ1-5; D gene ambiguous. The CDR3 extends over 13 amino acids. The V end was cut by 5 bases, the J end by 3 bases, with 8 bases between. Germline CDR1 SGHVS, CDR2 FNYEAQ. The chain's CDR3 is CASSGEFNQPQHF. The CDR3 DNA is TGTGCCAGCAGCGGAGAATTCAATCAGCCCCAGCATTTT.

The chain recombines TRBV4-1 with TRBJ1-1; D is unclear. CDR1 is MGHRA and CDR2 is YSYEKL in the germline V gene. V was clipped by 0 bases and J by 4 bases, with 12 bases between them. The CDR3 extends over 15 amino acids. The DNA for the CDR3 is TGCGCCAGCAGCCAAGACAAGGTACGGGGCACTGAAGCTTTCTTT. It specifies CASSQDKVRGTEAFF.

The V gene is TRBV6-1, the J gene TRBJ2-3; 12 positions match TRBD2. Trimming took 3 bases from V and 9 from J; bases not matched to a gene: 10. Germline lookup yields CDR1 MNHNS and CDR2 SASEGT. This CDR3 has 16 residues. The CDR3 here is CASSEGQAGLAGTQYF. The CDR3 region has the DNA TGTGCCAGCAGTGAGGGACAGGCGGGACTAGCGGGCACGCAGTATTTT.

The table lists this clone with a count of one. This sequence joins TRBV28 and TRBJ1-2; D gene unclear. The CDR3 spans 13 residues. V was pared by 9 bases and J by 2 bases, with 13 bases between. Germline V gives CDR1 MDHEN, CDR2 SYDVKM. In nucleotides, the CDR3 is TGTGCCAGTCCCTGGGAGAAGAACTATGGCTACACCTTC. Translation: CASPWEKNYGYTF.

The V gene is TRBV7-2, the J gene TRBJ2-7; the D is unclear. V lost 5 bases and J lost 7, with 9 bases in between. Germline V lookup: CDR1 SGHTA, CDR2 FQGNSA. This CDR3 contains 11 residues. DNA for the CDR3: TGTGCCAGCAGCGCCGGGTGGGAGCAGTACTTC. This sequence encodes CASSAGWEQYF.

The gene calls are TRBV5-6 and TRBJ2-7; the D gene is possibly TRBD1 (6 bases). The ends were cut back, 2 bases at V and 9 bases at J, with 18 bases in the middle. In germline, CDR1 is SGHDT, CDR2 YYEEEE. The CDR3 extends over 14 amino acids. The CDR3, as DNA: TGTGCCAGCAGCTTCTTTGGCGCTGTGGGGGCGCAGTACTTC. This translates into CASSFFGAVGAQYF.

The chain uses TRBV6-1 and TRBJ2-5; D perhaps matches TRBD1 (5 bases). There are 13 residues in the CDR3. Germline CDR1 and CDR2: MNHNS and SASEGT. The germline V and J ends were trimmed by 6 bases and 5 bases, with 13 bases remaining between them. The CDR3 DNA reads TGTGCCAGCAGAGCAGGGAATTCGGAGACCCAGTACTTC. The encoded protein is CASRAGNSETQYF.

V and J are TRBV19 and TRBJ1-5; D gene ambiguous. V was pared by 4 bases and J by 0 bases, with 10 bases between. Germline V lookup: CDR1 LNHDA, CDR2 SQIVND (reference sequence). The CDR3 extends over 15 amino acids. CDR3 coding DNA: TGTGCCAGTAGTAGAGACAACTATAGCAATCAGCCCCAGCATTTT. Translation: CASSRDNYSNQPQHF.